Below are 8 T cell receptor beta chains sequenced from a single sample in a study of blood T cell repertoires in COVID-19. Profiled with immunoSEQ multiplex PCR; TCRdb holds only in-frame clones, not every one. Here the sample spans hundreds of thousands of clones, 70% to 90% being singletons. The sequencing sample was made of PBMCs or T cells enriched from blood (not recorded which). These receptors originate from a woman aged 45-65 years who had recovered from COVID-19.

This chain uses TRBV6-5 with TRBJ2-5; 8 positions match TRBD2. CDR3 length: 13 residues. J lost 5 bases, V lost 6 bases, and 5 bases had no gene match. CDR1 and CDR2 (germline): MNHEY, SVGAGI. The CDR3 nucleotides read TGTGCCAGCAGGGCTAGCGGGCGGGAGACCCAGTACTTC. It codes for CASRASGRETQYF.

V and J are TRBV5-1 and TRBJ2-1; D perhaps matches TRBD2 (6 bases). The CDR3 is 14 amino acids. The V end lost 1 base, the J end lost 5 bases, and 10 bases lay between the germline ends. CDR1 is SGHRS and CDR2 is YFSETQ in the germline V gene. The DNA for the CDR3 is TGCGCCAGCAGCTTGTTGCGGGGCCACAATGAGCAGTTCTTC. It specifies CASSLLRGHNEQFF.

This chain uses TRBV6-1 with TRBJ1-4, with 9 bases identical to TRBD1. The CDR3 has 16 residues. CDR1 is MNHNS, CDR2 SASEGT, per germline. V gave up 2 bases and J gave up 7 bases; unmatched junction bases: 8. The CDR3 sequence is CASSESTGGAPEKLFF. CDR3 in DNA: TGTGCCAGCAGTGAATCTACAGGGGGCGCCCCTGAAAAACTGTTTTTT.

This clone was picked up one time. The chain links TRBV5-1 to TRBJ2-1, with D possibly being TRBD2 (5 bases). The CDR3 runs to 14 residues. The germline V and J ends were trimmed by 0 bases and 9 bases, with 13 bases remaining between them. CDR1 and CDR2 (germline): SGHRS, YFSETQ. The CDR3 reads CASSLAPRGPEQFF. The DNA of the CDR3 is TGCGCCAGCAGCTTGGCCCCCCGAGGGCCTGAGCAGTTCTTC. The whole variable domain, remainder taken from reference TRBV5-1 and TRBJ2-1, is KAGVTQTPRYLIKTRGQQVTLSCSPISGHRSVSWYQQTPGQGLQFLFEYFSETQRNKGNFPGRFSGRQFSNSRSEMNVSTLELGDSALYLCASSLAPRGPEQFFGPGTRLTVL.

The CDR3 sequence: CASNMDPSGYEQYF. The CDR3, as DNA: TGTGCCAGCAACATGGACCCGAGCGGCTACGAGCAGTACTTC. This chain connects TRBV28 to TRBJ2-7; a weak D match, TRBD2 (5 bases). The CDR3 spans 14 residues. V lost 7 bases to trimming and J lost 3 bases, with 16 bases between them. From germline, CDR1 is MDHEN and CDR2 SYDVKM.

The chain employs TRBV10-3 and TRBJ1-1, with TRBD1 as a possible D gene (6 bases). The germline V gene has CDR1 ENHRY and CDR2 SYGVKD. V lost 7 bases and J lost 1, with 10 bases in between. The CDR3 loop spans 13 amino acids. The CDR3 loop is CAITRGANTEAFF. As DNA, the CDR3 is TGTGCCATCACTCGGGGGGCGAACACTGAAGCTTTCTTT.

V usage is TRBV28 and J usage is TRBJ1-2; 8 nucleotides align to TRBD1. CDR1 and CDR2 from the germline V gene are MDHEN and SYDVKM. Germline trimming cut 5 bases from V and 2 bases from J; bases unmatched to any gene: 4. The CDR3 covers 14 residues. The CDR3 loop is CASSQGQVNYGYTF. DNA of the CDR3: TGTGCCAGCAGTCAGGGACAGGTAAACTATGGCTACACCTTC.

The DNA of the CDR3 is TGTGCCAGCAGACCCCAGGGTAGCTCTAACTATGGCTACACCTTC. Protein: CASRPQGSSNYGYTF. This chain joins TRBV27 and TRBJ1-2, with TRBD1 as a possible D gene (5 bases). The CDR3 spans 15 residues. In germline, CDR1 is MNHEY, CDR2 SMNVEV (reference sequence). V was clipped by 6 bases and J by 0 bases, with 14 bases between them.